Here is one T cell receptor (beta chain) with its context. What it binds is unknown. The study ran its PCR with 60 Vbeta and 13 Jbeta primers. Profiling relied on immunoSEQ multiplex PCR, and the TCRdb table lists in-frame clones only, not all of them. This sample carries approximately 190,000 clones, roughly 73% of them seen once, and the ten largest clones take approximately 2%. Germline assignment: CDR1 SQVTM and CDR2 ANQGSEA. V was cut by 5 bases and J by 4 bases, with 20 bases left in between. The CDR3 contains 15 residues. The sample belongs to a study of cytomegalovirus exposure and HLA in healthy donors. In the study overall: Of roughly 400 genotyped donors, 81% grouped in the Caucasian-associated ancestry cluster.

Study conclusions and caveats: The authors listed some 150 TCR beta chains as cytomegalovirus-associated. An apparent linkage of common viral pathogens to several of the most significant clusters emerged in a later analysis.

This sequence originates from a woman aged 30 to 39 in good health and CMV-seropositive. This chain links TRBV29-1 with TRBJ1-2; D is possibly TRBD1 (5 bases). The specimen was PBMCs. Written as DNA, the CDR3 is TGCAGCGTTATTTTATCGACAGCGCAGGGCTATGGCTACACCTTC. Translation gives CSVILSTAQGYGYTF.